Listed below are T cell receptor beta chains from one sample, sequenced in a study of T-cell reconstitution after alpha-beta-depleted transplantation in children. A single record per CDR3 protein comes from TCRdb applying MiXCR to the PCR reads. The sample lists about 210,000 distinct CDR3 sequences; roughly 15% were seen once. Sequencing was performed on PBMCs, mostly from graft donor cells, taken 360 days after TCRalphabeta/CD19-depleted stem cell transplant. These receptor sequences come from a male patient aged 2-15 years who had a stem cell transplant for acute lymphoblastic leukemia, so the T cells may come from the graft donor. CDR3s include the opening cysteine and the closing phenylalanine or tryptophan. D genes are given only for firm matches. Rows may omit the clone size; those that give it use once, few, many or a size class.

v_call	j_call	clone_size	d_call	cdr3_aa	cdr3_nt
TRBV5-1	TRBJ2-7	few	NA	CASKVADSISYEQYF	TGCGCCAGCAAGGTCGCGGACTCCATCTCCTACGAGCAGTACTTC
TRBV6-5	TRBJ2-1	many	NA	CASSYFISSLRVNEQFF	TGTGCCAGCAGTTATTTTATTTCCAGCCTACGGGTTAATGAGCAGTTCTTC
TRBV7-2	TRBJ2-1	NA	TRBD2	CASSARLTSGGNNEQFF	TGTGCCAGCAGCGCACGTCTAACTAGCGGGGGGAACAATGAGCAGTTCTTC
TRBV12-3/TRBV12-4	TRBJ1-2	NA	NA	CASMLDGYNYGYTF	TGTGCCAGCATGCTGGACGGGTATAACTATGGCTACACCTTC
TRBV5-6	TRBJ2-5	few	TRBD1	CASSLLYSWDSQRETQYF	TGTGCCAGCAGCTTGCTATATTCTTGGGACAGTCAGCGGGAGACCCAGTACTTC
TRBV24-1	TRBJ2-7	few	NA	CATSAGNSYEQYF	TGTGCCACCAGTGCGGGGAACTCCTACGAGCAGTACTTC
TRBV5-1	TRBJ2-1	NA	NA	CASSLRGGFRGDEQFF	TGCGCCAGCAGCTTACGCGGGGGCTTCAGGGGGGATGAGCAGTTCTTC
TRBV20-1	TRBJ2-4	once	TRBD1	CSARVWGQGQGEDIQYF	TGCAGTGCTAGAGTTTGGGGGCAAGGACAGGGTGAGGACATTCAGTACTTC
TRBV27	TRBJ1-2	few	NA	CASSLTGTYGYTF	TGTGCCAGCAGCTTAACAGGGACCTATGGCTACACCTTC
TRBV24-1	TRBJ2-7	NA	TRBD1	CATSDQQGYPYEQYF	TGTGCCACCAGTGATCAACAGGGGTACCCCTACGAGCAGTACTTC
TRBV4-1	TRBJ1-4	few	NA	CASSQERGSEKLFF	TGCGCCAGCAGCCAAGAGAGGGGATCCGAAAAACTGTTTTTT
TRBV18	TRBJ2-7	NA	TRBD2	CASSGGIIYEQYF	TGTGCCAGCTCGGGGGGGATTATCTACGAGCAGTACTTC
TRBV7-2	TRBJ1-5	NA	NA	CASSLVAGGINQPQHF	TGTGCCAGCAGCTTAGTTGCGGGAGGCATCAATCAGCCCCAGCATTTT
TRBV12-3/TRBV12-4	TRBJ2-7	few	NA	CASSLGQSSSYEQYF	TGTGCCAGCAGTTTAGGGCAGTCCTCGTCCTACGAGCAGTACTTC
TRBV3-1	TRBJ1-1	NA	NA	CASSQGQYVDTEAFF	TGTGCCAGCAGCCAAGGCCAATACGTAGATACTGAAGCTTTCTTT
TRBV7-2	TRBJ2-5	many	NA	CASSFFGETQYF	TGTGCCAGCAGCTTTTTCGGTGAGACCCAGTACTTC
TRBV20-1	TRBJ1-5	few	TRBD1	CCARTIQTGLSQPQHF	TGCTGTGCTAGAACAATACAGACAGGGCTAAGTCAGCCCCAGCATTTT
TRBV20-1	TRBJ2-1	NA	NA	CSARGVQGFSYNEQFF	TGCAGTGCTAGAGGAGTTCAGGGATTCTCCTACAATGAGCAGTTCTTC
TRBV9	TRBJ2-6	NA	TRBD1	CASSVGGTASGANVLTF	TGTGCCAGCAGCGTAGGGGGGACAGCCTCTGGGGCCAACGTCCTGACTTTC
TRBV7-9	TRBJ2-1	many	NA	CASRKVGGSYNEQFF	TGTGCCAGCAGAAAAGTAGGGGGGTCCTACAATGAGCAGTTCTTC
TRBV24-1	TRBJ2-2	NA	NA	CATSDHVSVDPGELFF	TGTGCCACCAGTGACCATGTATCTGTGGACCCCGGGGAGCTGTTTTTT
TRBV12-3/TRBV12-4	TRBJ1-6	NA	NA	CASSLAHSPLHF	TGTGCCAGCAGTTTAGCTCATTCACCCCTCCACTTT
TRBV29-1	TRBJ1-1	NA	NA	CSVFFGNTEAFF	TGCAGCGTCTTTTTCGGGAACACTGAAGCTTTCTTT
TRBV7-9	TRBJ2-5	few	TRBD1	CASSFGTDQETQYF	TGTGCCAGCAGCTTCGGGACAGACCAAGAGACCCAGTACTTC
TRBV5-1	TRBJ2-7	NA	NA	CASSLRAAHSYEQYF	TGCGCCAGCAGCTTGAGGGCAGCGCACTCCTACGAGCAGTACTTC
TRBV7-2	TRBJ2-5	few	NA	CASSLGPSSETQYF	TGTGCCAGCAGCTTAGGGCCTAGTTCAGAGACCCAGTACTTC
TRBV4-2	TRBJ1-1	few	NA	CASSHRGHQNTEAFF	TGTGCCAGCAGCCATCGGGGACATCAGAACACTGAAGCTTTCTTT